The 14 T cell receptor beta chains given below trace back to one sample, sequenced in a study of T cell responses to AZD1222 COVID-19 vaccine. Repertoires were generated with immunoSEQ multiplex PCR, while TCRdb's copy carries only in-frame clones and drops some. Of under 200,000 clones in the sample, 88% were seen once. The specimen was peripheral blood, collected on day 0 of AZD1222 vaccination. These receptors all stem from an adult in good health.

The table lists this clone with a few counts. The rearrangement uses TRBV2 and TRBJ1-6; maybe TRBD1 (6 bases). Trimming left V 6 bases short and J 9 bases short, with 15 bases between. The V gene's germline CDR1 is SNHLY and CDR2 FYNNEI. The CDR3 length is 14 residues. CDR3 DNA: TGTGCCAGCAGGATACAGGGAACAGGTTCACCCCTCCACTTT. This codes for CASRIQGTGSPLHF.

This chain links TRBV14 with TRBJ1-1; 7 bases fit TRBD1. V was pared by 4 bases and J by 6 bases, with 11 bases of the junction left unmatched. CDR1 and CDR2 (germline): SGHDN, FVKESK. The CDR3 spans 15 residues. The CDR3 nucleotides are TGTGCCAGCAGCCCCCGAGGAGGGGGCGTCTCTGAAGCTTTCTTT. Translating gives CASSPRGGGVSEAFF.

The chain has TRBV5-6 and TRBJ2-3, with no clear D. The CDR3 is made up of 12 amino acids. The germline CDR1 and CDR2 sequences are SGHDT and YYEEEE. V dropped 4 bases and J dropped 0 bases, with 3 bases sitting between them. The CDR3 DNA is TGTGCCAGCAGCCTCAGCACAGATACGCAGTATTTT. The encoded protein is CASSLSTDTQYF.

The chain has TRBV20-1 and TRBJ2-3; D not resolved. V gave up 3 bases and J gave up 4 bases, with 14 bases separating them. This CDR3 spans 14 amino acids. CDR1 DFQATT and CDR2 SNEGSKA come from the germline V gene (reference sequence). DNA for the CDR3: TGCAGTGCTAGTAGGTCGGGCTCGGCAGATACGCAGTATTTT. Translated, it gives CSASRSGSADTQYF.

The chain couples TRBV29-1 to TRBJ2-2; D remains ambiguous. This CDR3 region has 15 residues. Germline V CDR1 and CDR2: SQVTM, ANQGSEA. V lost 5 bases and J 1 base, leaving 14 bases between the germline ends. The CDR3 protein is CSVNEGPRNTGELFF. The CDR3 region has the DNA TGCAGCGTTAATGAAGGACCCAGGAACACCGGGGAGCTGTTTTTT.

The chain combines TRBV5-1 with TRBJ2-3; D remains ambiguous. CDR1 and CDR2 from the germline V gene are SGHRS and YFSETQ. The V end lost 5 bases, the J end lost 0 bases, and 10 bases lay between the germline ends. This CDR3 has 14 residues. Written as DNA, the CDR3 is TGCGCCAGCAGGGGTCCCGGGAGCACAGATACGCAGTATTTT. Translation gives CASRGPGSTDTQYF.

The chain is built from TRBV9 and TRBJ1-5; D is uncertain. The CDR3 loop spans 14 amino acids. The V end was cut by 4 bases, the J end by 1 base, with 9 bases between. Per germline, CDR1 SGDLS and CDR2 YYNGEE. This CDR3 reads CASSSGISNQPQHF. The CDR3, as DNA: TGTGCCAGCAGCTCAGGTATAAGCAATCAGCCCCAGCATTTT.

This sequence joins TRBV28 and TRBJ1-5; TRBD1 aligns across 7 bases. Germline CDR1 MDHEN, CDR2 SYDVKM. Unmatched junction bases numbered 3, after V lost 5 bases and J lost 2 bases. The CDR3 is 14 amino acids. The CDR3 loop reads CASSGTAGNQPQHF. CDR3 coding DNA: TGTGCCAGCAGTGGGACAGCTGGCAATCAGCCCCAGCATTTT.

The chain has TRBV25-1 and TRBJ2-3; D is possibly TRBD1 or TRBD2 (6 bases each). The CDR3 has 14 amino acids. From germline, CDR1 is MGHDK and CDR2 SYGVNS. V was shortened by 3 bases and J by 2 bases, with 9 bases between the two germline ends. The CDR3 region has the DNA TGTGCCAGCAGTGACTCGGGGGCCACAGATACGCAGTATTTT. Protein sequence: CASSDSGATDTQYF.

The chain links TRBV28 to TRBJ2-7; the D is unclear. Trimming shortened V by 3 bases and J by 1 base, and 7 bases separated the two germline ends. Per germline, CDR1 MDHEN and CDR2 SYDVKM. CDR3 length equals 13 residues. This CDR3 is CASSFFWSYEQYF. The CDR3 DNA reads TGTGCCAGCAGTTTTTTCTGGTCCTACGAGCAGTACTTC.

The V and J genes are TRBV2 and TRBJ1-3; unclear D gene. Germline lookup yields CDR1 SNHLY and CDR2 FYNNEI. CDR3 length equals 13 residues. The V and J ends lost 2 bases and 6 bases respectively, with 8 bases between them. DNA of the CDR3: TGTGCCAGCAGTGAATTAGAAGAAAACACCATATATTTT. Amino acids: CASSELEENTIYF.

The chain is built from TRBV19 and TRBJ2-4, with D perhaps matching TRBD1 or TRBD2 (5 bases each). The CDR3 is 15 amino acids. Germline lookup yields CDR1 LNHDA and CDR2 SQIVND (reference sequence). Trimming cost V 7 bases and J 0 bases, with 13 bases left between them. This CDR3 is CASNMGDLAKNIQYF. The CDR3 region has the DNA TGTGCCAGTAATATGGGGGATCTAGCCAAAAACATTCAGTACTTC.

This chain uses TRBV6-5 with TRBJ2-2; D gene unclear. The CDR3 length is 12 residues. Trimming left V 5 bases short and J 4 bases short, with 5 bases between. CDR1 and CDR2 (germline): MNHEY, SVGAGI. CDR3 loop: CASSHRTGELFF. As DNA, the CDR3 is TGTGCCAGCAGTCATCGCACCGGGGAGCTGTTTTTT.

V is TRBV11-3 and J is TRBJ2-3; a weak D match, TRBD2 (5 bases). The CDR3 runs 14 residues. The germline CDR1 and CDR2 sequences are SGHNT and YENEEA. V lost 5 bases and J lost 4, with 13 bases in between. The CDR3 DNA follows: TGTGCCAGCAGCGAGGACTTCCTCGCAGATACGCAGTATTTT. Its protein is CASSEDFLADTQYF.